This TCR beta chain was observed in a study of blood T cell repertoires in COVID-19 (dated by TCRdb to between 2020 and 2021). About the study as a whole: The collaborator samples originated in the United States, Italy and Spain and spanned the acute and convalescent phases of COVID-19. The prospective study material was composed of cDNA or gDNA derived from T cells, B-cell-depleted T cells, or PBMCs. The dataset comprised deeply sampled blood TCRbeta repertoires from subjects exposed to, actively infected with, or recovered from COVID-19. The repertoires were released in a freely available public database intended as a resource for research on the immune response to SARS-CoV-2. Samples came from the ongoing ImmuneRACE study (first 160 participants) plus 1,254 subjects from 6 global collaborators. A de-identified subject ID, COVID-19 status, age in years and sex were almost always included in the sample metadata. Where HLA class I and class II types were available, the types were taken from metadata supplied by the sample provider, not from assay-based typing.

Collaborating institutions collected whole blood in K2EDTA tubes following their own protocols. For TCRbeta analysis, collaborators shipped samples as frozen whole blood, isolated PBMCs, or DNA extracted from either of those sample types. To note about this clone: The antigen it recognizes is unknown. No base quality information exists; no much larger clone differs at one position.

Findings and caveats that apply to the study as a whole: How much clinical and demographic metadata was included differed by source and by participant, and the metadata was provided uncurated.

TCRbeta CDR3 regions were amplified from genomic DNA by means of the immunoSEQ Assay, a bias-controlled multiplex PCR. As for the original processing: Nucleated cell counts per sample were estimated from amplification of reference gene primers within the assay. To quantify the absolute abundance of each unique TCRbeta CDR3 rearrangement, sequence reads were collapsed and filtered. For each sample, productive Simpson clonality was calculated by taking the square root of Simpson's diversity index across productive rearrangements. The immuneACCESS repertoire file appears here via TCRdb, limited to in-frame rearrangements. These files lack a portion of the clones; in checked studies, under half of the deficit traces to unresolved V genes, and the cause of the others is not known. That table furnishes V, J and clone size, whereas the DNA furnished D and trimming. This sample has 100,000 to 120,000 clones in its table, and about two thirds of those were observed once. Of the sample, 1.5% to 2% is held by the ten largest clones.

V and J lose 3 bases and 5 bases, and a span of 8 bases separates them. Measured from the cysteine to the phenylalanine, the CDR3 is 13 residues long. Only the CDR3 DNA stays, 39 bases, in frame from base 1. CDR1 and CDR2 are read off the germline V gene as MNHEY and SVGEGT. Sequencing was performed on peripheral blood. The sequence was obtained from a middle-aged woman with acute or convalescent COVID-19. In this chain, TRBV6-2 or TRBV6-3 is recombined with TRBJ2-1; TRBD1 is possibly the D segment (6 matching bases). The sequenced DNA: TGTGCCAGCAGTTATCAGGGGCACAATGAGCAGTTCTTC. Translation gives CASSYQGHNEQFF.